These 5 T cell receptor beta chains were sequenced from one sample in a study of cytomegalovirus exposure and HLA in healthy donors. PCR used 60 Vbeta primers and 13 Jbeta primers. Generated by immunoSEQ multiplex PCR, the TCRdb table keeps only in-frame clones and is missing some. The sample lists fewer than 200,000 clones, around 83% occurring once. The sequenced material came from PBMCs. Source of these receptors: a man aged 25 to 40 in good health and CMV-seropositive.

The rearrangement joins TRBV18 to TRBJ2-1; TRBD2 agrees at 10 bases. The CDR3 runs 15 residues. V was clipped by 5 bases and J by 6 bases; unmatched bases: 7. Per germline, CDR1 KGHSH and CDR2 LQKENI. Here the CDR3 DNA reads TGTGCCAGCTCAAGAGTGCCTAGCGGGAGCAATGAGCAGTTCTTC. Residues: CASSRVPSGSNEQFF.

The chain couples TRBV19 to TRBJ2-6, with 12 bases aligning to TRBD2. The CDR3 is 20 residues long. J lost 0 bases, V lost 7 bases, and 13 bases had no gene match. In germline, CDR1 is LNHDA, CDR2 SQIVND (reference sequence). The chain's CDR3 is CASTQPLTSGSPSGANVLTF. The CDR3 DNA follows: TGTGCCAGTACCCAACCCTTGACTAGCGGGAGCCCCTCTGGGGCCAACGTCCTGACTTTC.

CDR3 in DNA: TGCGCCAGCAGCCCCCAGGTCGGTCAGCCCCAGCATTTT. It specifies CASSPQVGQPQHF. V usage is TRBV4-1 and J usage is TRBJ1-5; no clear D. CDR1 is MGHRA and CDR2 is YSYEKL in the germline V gene. The CDR3 length is 13 residues. Trimming cost V 4 bases and J 6 bases, with 10 bases left between them.

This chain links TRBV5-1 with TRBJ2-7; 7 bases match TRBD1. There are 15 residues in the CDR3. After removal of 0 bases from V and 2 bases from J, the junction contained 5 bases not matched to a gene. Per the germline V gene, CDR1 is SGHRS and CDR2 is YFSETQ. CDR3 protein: CASSLVGTEAYEQYF. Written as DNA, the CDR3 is TGCGCCAGCAGCTTGGTAGGGACAGAGGCCTACGAGCAGTACTTC.

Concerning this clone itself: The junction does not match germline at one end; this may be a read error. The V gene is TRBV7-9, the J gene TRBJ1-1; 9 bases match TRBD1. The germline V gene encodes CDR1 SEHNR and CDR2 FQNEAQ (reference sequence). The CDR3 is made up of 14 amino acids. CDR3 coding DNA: TGTTCCAGCAGCTACACAGGGGGCAACACTGAAGCTTTCTTT. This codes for CSSSYTGGNTEAFF.